Listed below are T cell receptor beta chains from one sample, sequenced in a study of shared clonotypes between healthy human individuals. The table came from immunoSEQ multiplex PCR; TCRdb's copy has only in-frame clones and leaves some out. The data contain roughly 760,000 clones, around 74% of them singletons. The specimen was memory CD4+ T cells sorted from blood. The receptor source for this set is a woman aged 25-40 years in good health. Both conserved end residues are part of each CDR3. A D gene is named only where the DNA matches it firmly. Size values are once, few and many counts, or a class for expanded clones, and some rows have none.

CDR3 | DNA | V | size | D | length | J
CASRSDAYSNQPQHF | TGTGCCAGCAGGTCGGACGCTTATAGCAATCAGCCCCAGCATTTT | TRBV28 | few | NA | 15 | TRBJ1-5
CASSLAASGLQETQYF | TGTGCCAGCAGCTTGGCGGCTAGCGGGTTACAAGAGACCCAGTACTTC | TRBV5-4 | NA | TRBD2 | 16 | TRBJ2-5
CASSRQGALLQPQHF | TGTGCCAGCAGCCGCCAGGGGGCATTACTCCAGCCCCAGCATTTT | TRBV11-3 | once | TRBD1 | 15 | TRBJ1-5
CASSESLAGYNEQFF | TGTGCCAGCAGTGAATCGCTAGCGGGCTACAATGAGCAGTTCTTC | TRBV6-1 | NA | TRBD2 | 15 | TRBJ2-1
CASSLVYNQPQHF | TGTGCCAGCAGTTTAGTCTACAATCAGCCCCAGCATTTT | TRBV27 | NA | NA | 13 | TRBJ1-5
CASSLDTLAGPRLEQFF | TGCGCCAGCAGCTTGGACACATTAGCGGGCCCCAGACTTGAGCAGTTCTTC | TRBV5-1 | once | TRBD2 | 17 | TRBJ2-1
CASSTSGGGPRDIQYF | TGTGCCAGTAGTACCAGTGGAGGGGGCCCGCGGGACATTCAGTACTTC | TRBV19 | once | NA | 16 | TRBJ2-4
CASTQTESSYNEQFF | TGTGCCAGCACTCAGACTGAATCCTCCTACAATGAGCAGTTCTTC | TRBV6-6 | NA | NA | 15 | TRBJ2-1
CASSTRTSGRKSVYEQYF | TGTGCCAGCAGTACACGGACTAGCGGGAGGAAGAGCGTCTACGAGCAGTACTTC | TRBV27 | NA | TRBD2 | 18 | TRBJ2-7
CASSSAPFSNQPQHF | TGCGCCAGCAGCTCAGCACCCTTTAGCAATCAGCCCCAGCATTTT | TRBV5-1 | once | NA | 15 | TRBJ1-5
CASSQQGYGYTF | TGTGCCAGCAGCCAACAGGGTTATGGCTACACCTTC | TRBV5-6 | NA | NA | 12 | TRBJ1-2
CSGGLDTGELFF | TGCAGCGGTGGACTCGACACCGGGGAGCTGTTTTTT | TRBV29-1 | NA | NA | 12 | TRBJ2-2
CASGIGQGVAKNIQYF | TGTGCCAGCGGAATCGGACAGGGGGTAGCCAAAAACATTCAGTACTTC | TRBV7-9 | NA | TRBD1 | 16 | TRBJ2-4
CATRMGGAYGYTF | TGTGCCACCAGAATGGGGGGAGCCTATGGCTACACCTTC | TRBV15 | NA | NA | 13 | TRBJ1-2
CASSKQASGTTDTQYF | TGTGCCAGTAGCAAACAGGCTAGCGGGACCACAGATACGCAGTATTTT | TRBV19 | NA | TRBD2 | 16 | TRBJ2-3
CASSESGDYTGELFF | TGTGCCAGCAGTGAATCTGGAGACTATACCGGGGAGCTGTTTTTT | TRBV25-1 | NA | NA | 15 | TRBJ2-2
CASRPQGIYNEQFF | TGTGCCAGCAGGCCGCAGGGCATCTACAATGAGCAGTTCTTC | TRBV5-4 | NA | NA | 14 | TRBJ2-1
CASSPSLWWEQYF | TGTGCCAGCTCACCATCCCTTTGGTGGGAGCAGTACTTC | TRBV18 | NA | NA | 13 | TRBJ2-7
CASSLGTVYNEQFF | TGTGCCAGCAGTCTGGGGACAGTCTACAATGAGCAGTTCTTC | TRBV6-1 | NA | TRBD1 | 14 | TRBJ2-1
CASSLAFVAGGTDTQYF | TGCGCCAGCAGCTTGGCCTTCGTAGCGGGGGGCACAGATACGCAGTATTTT | TRBV5-1 | NA | TRBD2 | 17 | TRBJ2-3
CASSDRGHRVEQYF | TGTGCCAGCAGTGACAGGGGGCATAGAGTCGAGCAGTACTTC | TRBV2 | NA | TRBD1 | 14 | TRBJ2-7
CASSLGQGRYGYTF | TGCGCCAGCAGCTTGGGACAGGGGCGGTATGGCTACACCTTC | TRBV5-1 | many | TRBD1 | 14 | TRBJ1-2
CASSLRGQPQHF | TGTGCCAGCAGCCTGCGCGGGCAGCCCCAGCATTTT | TRBV11-2 | NA | NA | 12 | TRBJ1-5
CASNRGQRNTEAFF | TGTGCCAGCAACCGAGGTCAAAGGAACACTGAAGCTTTCTTT | TRBV6-5 | NA | NA | 14 | TRBJ1-1
CASRREGSSYEQYF | TGTGCCAGCAGGAGAGAGGGGAGCTCCTACGAGCAGTACTTC | TRBV28 | NA | NA | 14 | TRBJ2-7
CASSPALRETQYF | TGCGCCAGCAGCCCAGCCCTGAGGGAGACCCAGTACTTC | TRBV5-1 | NA | NA | 13 | TRBJ2-5
CASSPLATGGLIF | TGCGCCAGCAGCCCTCTCGCAACGGGGGGACTTATCTTT | TRBV4-1 | once | NA | 13 | TRBJ1-3
CASSFSGGRTSEQYF | TGTGCCAGCAGCTTCTCCGGCGGGAGAACGTCCGAGCAGTACTTC | TRBV5-6 | NA | TRBD2 | 15 | TRBJ2-7
CATSRVRYNEQFF | TGTGCCACCAGCAGAGTTCGCTACAATGAGCAGTTCTTC | TRBV15 | NA | NA | 13 | TRBJ2-1
CASSSRTGLNYGYTF | TGTGCCAGCAGCTCCCGGACAGGGCTTAACTATGGCTACACCTTC | TRBV7-6 | NA | TRBD1 | 15 | TRBJ1-2
CASSLSSGTNYGYTF | TGTGCCAGCAGTTTATCTTCGGGGACCAACTATGGCTACACCTTC | TRBV28 | NA | NA | 15 | TRBJ1-2
CASSPRGYEQYF | TGTGCCAGCAGCCCCCGGGGCTACGAGCAGTACTTC | TRBV7-9 | few | NA | 12 | TRBJ2-7
CSVEILNEQFF | TGCAGCGTTGAAATCCTAAATGAGCAGTTCTTC | TRBV29-1 | NA | NA | 11 | TRBJ2-1
CASSIPGLSTYEQYF | TGTGCCAGTAGTATCCCCGGACTTTCCACCTACGAGCAGTACTTC | TRBV19 | NA | NA | 15 | TRBJ2-7
CASTNFPGQGLNTQYF | TGTGCCAGCACCAATTTCCCGGGACAGGGTCTGAATACGCAGTATTTT | TRBV27 | NA | TRBD1 | 16 | TRBJ2-3
CASSTGQGPTREAFF | TGTGCCAGCAGCACCGGACAGGGGCCCACCCGTGAAGCTTTCTTT | TRBV7-9 | NA | TRBD1 | 15 | TRBJ1-1
CASTEAGRGKENEQFF | TGTGCCAGCACCGAAGCGGGCAGGGGGAAAGAAAATGAGCAGTTCTTC | TRBV27 | NA | NA | 16 | TRBJ2-1
CASSRNVAGADEQFF | TGCGCCAGCAGCCGGAACGTAGCGGGAGCGGACGAGCAGTTCTTC | TRBV5-1 | NA | TRBD2 | 15 | TRBJ2-1
CASRDYGTGRDHYGYTF | TGTGCCAGCAGGGACTACGGGACTGGACGCGATCACTATGGCTACACCTTC | TRBV27 | NA | NA | 17 | TRBJ1-2
CASSLLGDLLGHEQFF | TGCGCCAGCAGCTTGCTGGGGGACCTACTAGGTCATGAGCAGTTCTTC | TRBV5-1 | many | NA | 16 | TRBJ2-1
CASRTYRGEANEKLFF | TGTGCCAGCAGAACTTATAGGGGGGAAGCTAATGAAAAACTGTTTTTT | TRBV28 | NA | NA | 16 | TRBJ1-4
CASSRGQTSYEQYF | TGCGCCAGCAGCCGGGGACAGACCTCCTACGAGCAGTACTTC | TRBV5-1 | NA | TRBD1 | 14 | TRBJ2-7